This T cell receptor beta chain emerged from a study of regulatory T cells in long-lasting Graves disease. Regarding time point: newly diagnosed GD, antithyroid drugs for less than 3 months. Construction of the TCR library relied on RNA isolated from PBMCs. Through Arm-PCR of CDR3 regions and iRepertoire HTBI primers, TCR beta libraries were built. Using its own MiXCR run on the multiplex PCR reads, TCRdb lists one record per CDR3 protein. Among approximately 400,000 distinct CDR3 sequences listed, around 16% were seen once. This clonotype came up many times. These data also formed part of another study, on T cells in Graves' hyperthyroidism and ophthalmopathy. That paper adds: Exclusion of a patient resulted from uncontrolled infection, other autoimmune disease, pregnancy or lactation.

This receptor was taken from a woman aged 40-49 years with Graves disease. This specimen consisted of peripheral blood mononuclear cells (PBMCs), obtained at new diagnosis, from a patient treated with antithyroid drugs.

The CDR3: CASSLSASGRNEQFF. Written as DNA, the CDR3 is TGTGCCAGCAGCTTATCGGCTAGCGGGAGAAATGAGCAGTTCTTC. V gene TRBV7-9 combines with J gene TRBJ2-1; 10 bases are shared with TRBD2. The V segment lost 2 bases and the J segment 7 bases; nucleotides outside the gene matches: 5. CDR1 is SEHNR, CDR2 FQNEAQ, per germline (reference sequence). There are 15 residues in the CDR3.